The 17 T cell receptor beta chains below were found in one sample sequenced in a study of Ad26.COV2.S vaccination and SARS-CoV-2 variants listed by TCRdb under 2021. The treatment or condition label for this specimen denotes: about 20 received Ad26.COV2.S at low or high dose, single or two shots; roughly 5 received placebo; per-sample allocation not given. For vaccine and placebo recipients, the sequenced repertoires came from samples collected on day 63 after the first injection. The library was generated by the immunoSEQ multiplex PCR assay. TCRdb retrieved this table from immuneACCESS and kept in-frame rearrangements only. Not all clones are present; in checked studies, unresolved V genes account for under half, and no reason is known for the remainder. The sample profile shows some 340,000 clones; about 86% of them were found once. The top ten clonotypes cover 1.5% to 2% of the sample. Sequenced here: peripheral blood, sampled in a trial of Ad26.COV2.S vaccine versus placebo. All receptors come from a person aged 18-65 years who received the Ad26.COV2.S COVID-19 vaccine or a placebo.

This chain uses TRBV11-2 with TRBJ1-3; 11 bases line up with TRBD1. The CDR3 has 16 residues. With 2 bases clipped from V and 2 bases from J, the junction kept 2 bases outside the gene matches. Germline CDR1 and CDR2: SGHAT and FQNNGV. DNA for the CDR3: TGTGCCAGCAGCTTAATGGGACAGGGGGCTGGAAACACCATATATTTT. This translates into CASSLMGQGAGNTIYF. The whole variable domain, filled in from reference TRBV11-2 and TRBJ1-3, reads EAGVAQSPRYKIIEKRQSVAFWCNPISGHATLYWYQQILGQGPKLLIQFQNNGVVDDSQLPKDRFSAERLKGVDSTLKIQPAKLEDSAVYLCASSLMGQGAGNTIYFGEGSWLTVV.

This CDR3 is CASSGWGNQPQHF. The CDR3 DNA reads TGTGCCAGCAGTGGTTGGGGAAATCAGCCCCAGCATTTT. The V call is TRBV2, the J call TRBJ1-5; D is unresolved. Trimming cost V 4 bases and J 4 bases, with 8 bases left between them. The CDR3 is made up of 13 amino acids. Per germline, CDR1 SNHLY and CDR2 FYNNEI. The full variable domain, completed using reference TRBV2 and TRBJ1-5, is EPEVTQTPSHQVTQMGQEVILRCVPISNHLYFYWYRQILGQKVEFLVSFYNNEISEKSEIFDDQFSVERPDGSNFTLKIRSTKLEDSAMYFCASSGWGNQPQHFGDGTRLSIL.

The chain uses TRBV7-2 and TRBJ1-2; no clear D. This CDR3 contains 14 residues. The V gene lost 1 base and the J gene lost 8 bases, with 14 bases spanning the gap. Germline CDR1 is SGHTA and CDR2 is FQGNSA. The CDR3 DNA reads TGTGCCAGCAGCTTAGAAAACATCAATCGCGGCTACACCTTC. It codes for CASSLENINRGYTF. The whole variable domain, remainder taken from reference TRBV7-2 and TRBJ1-2, is GAGVSQSPSNKVTEKGKDVELRCDPISGHTALYWYRQSLGQGLEFLIYFQGNSAPDKSGLPSDRFSAERTGGSVSTLTIQRTQQEDSAVYLCASSLENINRGYTFGSGTRLTVV.

V is TRBV2 and J is TRBJ2-7, with a tentative D call TRBD2 (6 bases). The V end was cut by 7 bases, the J end by 0 bases, with 22 bases between. The CDR3 has 17 amino acids. From germline, CDR1 is SNHLY and CDR2 FYNNEI. The CDR3 region is CASTSDIGRSLSYEQYF. DNA for the CDR3: TGTGCCAGCACCTCCGATATAGGGAGGTCCCTCTCCTACGAGCAGTACTTC.

The chain links TRBV4-3 to TRBJ2-1; TRBD1 or TRBD2 may be the D gene (5 bases each). CDR3 length equals 15 residues. The germline gives CDR1 LGHNA, CDR2 YSLEER. Trimming pared 0 bases from V and 4 bases from J, leaving 10 bases between. The CDR3 sequence: CASSQEGVVYNEQFF. The CDR3 region has the DNA TGCGCCAGCAGCCAAGAGGGGGTGGTATACAATGAGCAGTTCTTC.

The J gene is TRBJ1-1, the V gene TRBV5-1, with 11 bases matching TRBD1. CDR1 is SGHRS and CDR2 is YFSETQ in the germline V gene. The CDR3 length is 16 residues. V was clipped by 4 bases and J by 4 bases; unmatched bases: 9. The chain's CDR3 is CASSDRDRGWSTEAFF. Here the CDR3 DNA reads TGCGCCAGCAGCGATCGGGACAGGGGGTGGTCCACTGAAGCTTTCTTT. The full variable domain, in which reference TRBV5-1 and TRBJ1-1 provide the parts outside the CDR3, is KAGVTQTPRYLIKTRGQQVTLSCSPISGHRSVSWYQQTPGQGLQFLFEYFSETQRNKGNFPGRFSGRQFSNSRSEMNVSTLELGDSALYLCASSDRDRGWSTEAFFGQGTRLTVV.

The chain carries TRBV6-5 and TRBJ2-7; TRBD1 matches 8 bases. CDR3 length: 15 residues. V was clipped by 6 bases and J by 3 bases; unmatched bases: 10. The germline gives CDR1 MNHEY, CDR2 SVGAGI. CDR3 region: CASSPVGTGDYEQYF. The CDR3 DNA follows: TGTGCCAGCAGCCCCGTCGGGACAGGAGACTACGAGCAGTACTTC.

Details on this clone: A read error may account for a junction end that differs from germline. The V and J genes are TRBV2 and TRBJ2-7; 9 positions agree with TRBD1. CDR3 length: 16 amino acids. The germline CDR1 and CDR2 sequences are SNHLY and FYNNEI. In DNA form, the CDR3 reads TGTGCCAGCAGGGAAGGGACAGGGTCACACAGCTACGAGCAGTACTTC. This gives the protein CASREGTGSHSYEQYF.

This clone came up a few times. The chain joins TRBV9 to TRBJ2-2, with 11 bases lining up with TRBD2. CDR1 and CDR2 from the germline V gene are SGDLS and YYNGEE. The CDR3 runs 16 residues. The trim removed 3 bases at V and 1 base at J, leaving 2 bases unmatched. The CDR3 sequence is CASSAGLAGNTGELFF. The CDR3 region has the DNA TGTGCCAGCAGCGCCGGACTAGCGGGGAACACCGGGGAGCTGTTTTTT.

The rearrangement uses TRBV7-9 and TRBJ1-2; no firm D call. CDR1 and CDR2 (germline): SEHNR, FQNEAQ (reference sequence). The CDR3 sequence is 14 residues long. The V end was cut by 1 base, the J end by 2 bases, with 8 bases between. CDR3 nucleotide sequence: TGTGCCAGCAGCTTAGTCAGTCCCAACTATGGCTACACCTTC. Amino acids: CASSLVSPNYGYTF.

Remarks on this clone: Different DNA sequences within this sample yield the same CDR3. The chain is built from TRBV12-3 or TRBV12-4 and TRBJ1-1; D gene ambiguous. The V end lost 6 bases, the J end lost 2 bases, and 10 bases lay between the germline ends. This CDR3 has 13 amino acids. This CDR3 reads CASSFTQNTEAFF. DNA for the CDR3: TGTGCCAGCAGCTTTACACAAAACACTGAAGCTTTCTTT.

This clone was counted once. CDR3: CASRGEWANNEQFF. As DNA, the CDR3 is TGTGCCAGCAGGGGGGAGTGGGCCAACAATGAGCAGTTCTTC. V usage is TRBV2 and J usage is TRBJ2-1, with D perhaps given as TRBD1 or TRBD2 (5 bases each). V shed 6 bases and J shed 5 bases, with 14 bases lying between them. In germline, CDR1 is SNHLY, CDR2 FYNNEI. The CDR3 extends over 14 amino acids. The full variable domain, with the rest looked up from reference TRBV2 and TRBJ2-1, is EPEVTQTPSHQVTQMGQEVILRCVPISNHLYFYWYRQILGQKVEFLVSFYNNEISEKSEIFDDQFSVERPDGSNFTLKIRSTKLEDSAMYFCASRGEWANNEQFFGPGTRLTVL.

This clone was seen a handful of times. V and J are TRBV24-1 and TRBJ2-2; TRBD1 matches 8 bases. Germline V gene lookup returns CDR1 KGHDR and CDR2 SFDVKD. V lost 7 bases to trimming and J lost 2 bases; unmatched junction nucleotides: 8. The CDR3 covers 16 residues. As DNA, the CDR3 is TGTGCCACCAGGAAAACGGACAGGGAAAACACCGGGGAGCTGTTTTTT. Amino acids: CATRKTDRENTGELFF.

The sample holds a few counts of this clone. The rearrangement joins TRBV18 to TRBJ2-1; D gene unclear. The CDR3 loop spans 14 amino acids. V gave up 0 bases and J gave up 9 bases, with 12 bases separating them. Germline V gene lookup returns CDR1 KGHSH and CDR2 LQKENI. As DNA, the CDR3 is TGTGCCAGCTCACCACCCCTCCCCCAGATTGAGCAGTTCTTC. Translation gives CASSPPLPQIEQFF.

This clone has only a few counts. V gene TRBV19 combines with J gene TRBJ2-2, with D unresolved. CDR3 length equals 13 residues. Germline loops: CDR1 LNHDA, CDR2 SQIVND (reference sequence). The V gene lost 1 base and the J gene lost 6 bases, with 6 bases spanning the gap. The CDR3 DNA sequence: TGTGCCAGTAGTATAGTTGGGGCCGGGGAGCTGTTTTTT. As protein: CASSIVGAGELFF.

V gene TRBV18 combines with J gene TRBJ1-2; 8 bases match TRBD1. The germline V gene encodes CDR1 KGHSH and CDR2 LQKENI. This CDR3 is built from 14 residues. J lost 4 bases, V lost 6 bases, and 7 bases had no gene match. The CDR3 DNA reads TGTGCCAGCTCGCCCGGGACAGGTGGCTATGGCTACACCTTC. Translation: CASSPGTGGYGYTF.

This clone appeared a few times. This chain links TRBV4-3 with TRBJ2-2, with D possibly being TRBD2 (7 bases). Trimming cost V 0 bases and J 9 bases, with 17 bases left between them. Germline CDR1 is LGHNA and CDR2 is YSLEER. The CDR3 sequence is 16 residues long. DNA of the CDR3: TGCGCCAGCAGCCAAGATATAGGGGGGGCCCTGAGGGAGCTGTTTTTT. Encoded protein: CASSQDIGGALRELFF.